A single sample is the source of the 10 T cell receptor beta chains below, sequenced in a study of T cells after posttransplantation cyclophosphamide. Some clones are missing from TCRdb's copy, which holds only in-frame ones; the method was immunoSEQ multiplex PCR. The data show tens of thousands of clones, with none appearing a single time. The sample consisted of PBMCs. Receptors originate from a man in his forties or fifties in good health, CMV-negative, and a related stem cell transplant donor.

This clone was recorded at least ten times. This chain connects TRBV5-1 to TRBJ2-3; TRBD2 matches at 11 bases. The CDR3 is 19 residues long. Germline lookup yields CDR1 SGHRS and CDR2 YFSETQ. V dropped 0 bases and J dropped 2; count of bases not matched to a gene: 11. As DNA, the CDR3 is TGCGCCAGCAGCTTGGGTCCTAGCGGGGGGCCCACCTCCACAGATACGCAGTATTTT. Translating gives CASSLGPSGGPTSTDTQYF.

This clone was found many times. J is TRBJ1-4 and V is TRBV10-3, with 8 nucleotides matching TRBD1. V lost 2 bases to trimming and J lost 5 bases; unmatched junction nucleotides: 1. The CDR3 covers 14 residues. CDR1 and CDR2 from the germline V gene are ENHRY and SYGVKD. As DNA, the CDR3 is TGTGCCATCAGTGAGACAGGGGGGAATGAAAAACTGTTTTTT. It translates to CAISETGGNEKLFF.

This clone showed up many times. The chain has TRBV5-1 and TRBJ2-5, with 9 bases identical to TRBD2. Germline-derived CDR1 and CDR2 are SGHRS and YFSETQ. After removal of 4 bases from V and 2 bases from J, the junction contained 3 bases not matched to a gene. This CDR3 is 14 amino acids long. For the CDR3, the DNA is TGCGCCAGCAGCCCCACTAGCGGGCAAGAGACCCAGTACTTC. This sequence encodes CASSPTSGQETQYF.

This clone has more than one count but fewer than ten. V and J are TRBV30 and TRBJ1-2; 8 nucleotides align to TRBD1. Germline V gene lookup returns CDR1 GTSNPN and CDR2 SVGIG (reference sequence). CDR3 length: 11 amino acids. The CDR3 is CATGANYGYTF. In DNA, the CDR3 is TGTGCGACAGGGGCTAACTATGGCTACACCTTC.

The chain joins TRBV7-6 to TRBJ2-1; TRBD2 matches 10 bases. With 5 bases clipped from V and 4 bases from J, the junction kept 23 bases outside the gene matches. Germline loops: CDR1 SGHVS, CDR2 FNYEAQ. The CDR3 has 21 amino acids. For the CDR3, the DNA is TGTGCCAGCAGCCTTAAATCCGGGACTAGCGACATGTTTGGGTTGTACAATGAGCAGTTCTTC. It translates to CASSLKSGTSDMFGLYNEQFF.

This clone has just a few counts. The V and J genes are TRBV15 and TRBJ2-7; TRBD2 aligns across 11 bases. With 0 bases clipped from V and 9 bases from J, the junction kept 10 bases outside the gene matches. Germline CDR1 is LNHNV and CDR2 is YYDKDF (reference sequence). The length of the CDR3 is 16 residues. The CDR3 nucleotides read TGTGCCACCAGCAGAGAGGGACTAGCGGTCCCTATTGGGCAGTACGTC. It is translated as CATSREGLAVPIGQYV.

This clone was observed at least ten times. The gene calls are TRBV2 and TRBJ1-3, with D tentatively TRBD1 (5 bases). The germline V gene encodes CDR1 SNHLY and CDR2 FYNNEI. CDR3 length: 14 residues. Trimming left V 5 bases short and J 1 base short, with 9 bases between. The CDR3 DNA follows: TGTGCCAGCAGTTGGGGCGGTTCTGGAAACACCATATATTTT. Residues: CASSWGGSGNTIYF.

This chain connects TRBV4-2 to TRBJ1-1; the D gene is possibly TRBD1 (6 bases). The CDR3 length is 15 residues. V gave up 0 bases and J gave up 4 bases, with 12 bases separating them. Germline V lookup: CDR1 LGHNA, CDR2 YNFKEQ. The CDR3: CASSQDGQRPTEAFF. The DNA of the CDR3 is TGTGCCAGCAGCCAAGACGGACAGCGTCCCACTGAAGCTTTCTTT.

This clone has ten or more counts. The rearrangement links TRBV4-1 to TRBJ2-7; tentative D call: TRBD1 (6 bases). V gave up 2 bases and J gave up 2 bases, with 13 bases separating them. Germline assignment: CDR1 MGHRA and CDR2 YSYEKL. This CDR3 region has 15 residues. DNA of the CDR3: TGCGCCAGCAGCCAAAACCAGGGGACCCCCTACGAGCAGTACTTC. Protein sequence: CASSQNQGTPYEQYF.

This clone was detected ten times or more. The V call is TRBV5-1, the J call TRBJ2-2; weak D call: TRBD1 (5 bases). The CDR3 covers 13 residues. Trimming removed 4 bases at V and 6 bases at J, with 10 bases between. CDR1 and CDR2 (germline): SGHRS, YFSETQ. For the CDR3, the DNA is TGCGCCAGCAGCAGGGGTTCGGCCGGGGAGCTGTTTTTT. It encodes CASSRGSAGELFF.